What follows are 7 T cell receptor beta chains derived from one specimen sequenced in a study of T cells in Graves' hyperthyroidism and ophthalmopathy. Amplified TCR beta CDR3 regions came from RNA transcripts. A first-round RT-PCR of the TCR CDR3 used the HTBI primer set. TCRdb passed the multiplex PCR reads through MiXCR, listing each CDR3 protein once. This table holds 450,000 to 600,000 distinct CDR3 sequences, about 20% found once. Sequencing was performed on blood. All receptors come from a man in his forties with Graves' ophthalmopathy.

J is TRBJ1-2 and V is TRBV2, with TRBD1 identical over 8 bases. The CDR3 runs to 14 residues. CDR1 is SNHLY and CDR2 is FYNNEI in the germline V gene. Unmatched junction bases numbered 6, after V lost 9 bases and J lost 0 bases. DNA for the CDR3: TGTGCCAGGCAAGACAGGGGAGCTAACTATGGCTACACCTTC. This translates into CARQDRGANYGYTF.

The chain recombines TRBV7-2 with TRBJ2-3; 9 nucleotides line up with TRBD1. Germline CDR1 is SGHTA and CDR2 is FQGNSA. This CDR3 is built from 15 residues. V lost 1 base and J lost 6; bases outside the gene matches: 5. The CDR3 here is CASSLEGTGRDTQYF. In DNA, the CDR3 is TGTGCCAGCAGCTTAGAAGGGACAGGGAGGGATACGCAGTATTTT.

The chain is built from TRBV5-1 and TRBJ2-3; 8 bases align to TRBD1. Germline CDR1 SGHRS, CDR2 YFSETQ. The CDR3 is 15 amino acids. The J segment lost 3 bases and the V segment lost 2 bases, leaving 5 bases of the junction unmatched. The CDR3 bases are TGCGCCAGCAGCTTCCAGGGGGCGGGGACAGATACGCAGTATTTT. As protein: CASSFQGAGTDTQYF. Full variable domain (rest looked up from reference TRBV5-1 and TRBJ2-3): KAGVTQTPRYLIKTRGQQVTLSCSPISGHRSVSWYQQTPGQGLQFLFEYFSETQRNKGNFPGRFSGRQFSNSRSEMNVSTLELGDSALYLCASSFQGAGTDTQYFGPGTRLTVL.

V and J are TRBV10-3 and TRBJ2-2, with 7 bases fitting TRBD2. Germline V CDR1 and CDR2: ENHRY, SYGVKD. The CDR3 totals 18 residues. The ends lost 4 bases at V and 6 bases at J; junction bases unmatched: 17. The CDR3 sequence is CAISGALHGRERAGELFF. The CDR3 region has the DNA TGTGCCATCAGTGGGGCCCTTCACGGGCGGGAGAGGGCCGGGGAGCTGTTTTTT.

At least ten counts were recorded for this clonotype. The CDR3 loop reads CASSLPGHEQYF. The CDR3 region has the DNA TGTGCCAGCAGCTTACCAGGGCACGAGCAGTACTTC. The chain is built from TRBV7-2 and TRBJ2-7, with D tentatively TRBD1 (5 bases). CDR1 and CDR2 (germline): SGHTA, FQGNSA. CDR3 size: 12 residues. The V gene lost 2 bases and the J gene lost 5 bases, with 7 bases spanning the gap.

As regards this clonotype: One end of the junction fails to match germline, which may point to a read error. The rearrangement links TRBV6-9 to TRBJ1-1; 8 bases agree with TRBD1. CDR1 is MNHGY, CDR2 SVAAGI, per germline. The CDR3 loop spans 13 amino acids. CDR3: CASSRQGMAEAFF. Written as DNA, the CDR3 is TGCGCCAGCAGTCGACAGGGGATGGCTGAAGCTTTCTTT.

The chain couples TRBV5-1 to TRBJ1-6; no clear D gene. V was shortened by 0 bases and J by 6 bases, with 10 bases between the two germline ends. CDR1 and CDR2 from the germline V gene are SGHRS and YFSETQ. The CDR3 contains 15 residues. The CDR3 reads CASSLDPASNSPLHF. The CDR3 DNA is TGCGCCAGCAGCTTGGATCCAGCCTCTAATTCACCCCTCCACTTT.